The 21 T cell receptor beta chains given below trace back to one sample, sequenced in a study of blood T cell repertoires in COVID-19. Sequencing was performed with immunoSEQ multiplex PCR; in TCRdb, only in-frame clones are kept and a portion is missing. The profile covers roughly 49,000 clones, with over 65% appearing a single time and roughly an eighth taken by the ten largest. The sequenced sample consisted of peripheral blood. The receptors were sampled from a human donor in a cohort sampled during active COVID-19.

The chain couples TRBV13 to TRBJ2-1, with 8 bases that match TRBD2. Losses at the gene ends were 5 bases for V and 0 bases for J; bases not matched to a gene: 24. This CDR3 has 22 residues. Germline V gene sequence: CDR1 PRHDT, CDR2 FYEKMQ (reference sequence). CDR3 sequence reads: CASSLWGWTNLSGALSYNEQFF. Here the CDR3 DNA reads TGTGCCAGCAGCCTCTGGGGTTGGACAAACCTTAGCGGGGCCCTCTCCTACAATGAGCAGTTCTTC.

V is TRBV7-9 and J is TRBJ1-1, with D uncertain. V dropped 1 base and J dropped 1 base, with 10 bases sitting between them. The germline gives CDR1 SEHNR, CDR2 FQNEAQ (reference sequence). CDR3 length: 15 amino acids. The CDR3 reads CASSLGEGPNTEAFF. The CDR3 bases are TGTGCCAGCAGCTTAGGGGAGGGCCCGAACACTGAAGCTTTCTTT.

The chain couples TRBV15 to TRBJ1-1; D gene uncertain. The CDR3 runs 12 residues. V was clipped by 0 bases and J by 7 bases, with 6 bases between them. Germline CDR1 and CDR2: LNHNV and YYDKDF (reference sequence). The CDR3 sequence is CATSREGGEAFF. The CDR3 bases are TGTGCCACCAGCAGAGAAGGCGGTGAAGCTTTCTTT.

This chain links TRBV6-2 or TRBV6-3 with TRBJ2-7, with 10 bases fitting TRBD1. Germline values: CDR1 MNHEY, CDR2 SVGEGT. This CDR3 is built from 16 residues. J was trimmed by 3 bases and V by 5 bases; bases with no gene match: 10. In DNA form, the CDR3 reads TGTGCCAGCAGTACGGTCCGGGACAGGGGCTTCTACGAGCAGTACTTC. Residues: CASSTVRDRGFYEQYF.

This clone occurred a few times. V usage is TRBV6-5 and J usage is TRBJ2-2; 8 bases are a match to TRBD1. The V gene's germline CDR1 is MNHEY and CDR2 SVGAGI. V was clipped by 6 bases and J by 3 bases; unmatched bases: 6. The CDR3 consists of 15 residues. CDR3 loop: CASSRGREDTGELFF. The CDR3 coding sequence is TGTGCCAGCAGCAGGGGGCGCGAGGACACCGGGGAGCTGTTTTTT.

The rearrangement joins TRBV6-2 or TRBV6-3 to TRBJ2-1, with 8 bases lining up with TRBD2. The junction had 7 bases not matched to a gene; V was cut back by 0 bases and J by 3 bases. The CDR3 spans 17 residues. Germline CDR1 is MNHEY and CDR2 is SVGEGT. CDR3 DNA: TGTGCCAGCAGTTACTCCCACGGGCTAGCGGGCTACAATGAGCAGTTCTTC. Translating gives CASSYSHGLAGYNEQFF.

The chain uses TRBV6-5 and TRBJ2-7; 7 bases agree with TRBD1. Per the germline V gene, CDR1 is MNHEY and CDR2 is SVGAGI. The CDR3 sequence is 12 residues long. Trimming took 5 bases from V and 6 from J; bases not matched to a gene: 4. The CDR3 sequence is CASSRTGGEQYF. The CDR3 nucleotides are TGTGCCAGCAGTAGGACAGGAGGCGAGCAGTACTTC.

The CDR3 nucleotides are TGTGCCAGCAGTTTATCCGGACAGAGCTACGAGCAGTACTTC. Its translation is CASSLSGQSYEQYF. The chain is built from TRBV27 and TRBJ2-7; D is possibly TRBD1 (6 bases). Per the germline V gene, CDR1 is MNHEY and CDR2 is SMNVEV (reference sequence). The CDR3 covers 14 residues. V lost 0 bases, J lost 3 bases, and 9 bases lay in between.

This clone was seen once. For the CDR3, the DNA is TGCGCCAGCAGCTTGGTTGGACTAGCGGGGGCCAATGAGCAGTTCTTC. Translating it yields CASSLVGLAGANEQFF. The gene calls are TRBV5-1 and TRBJ2-1; 13 bases are shared with TRBD2. The trim removed 0 bases at V and 6 bases at J, leaving 3 bases unmatched. The CDR3 contains 16 residues. The germline V gene encodes CDR1 SGHRS and CDR2 YFSETQ.

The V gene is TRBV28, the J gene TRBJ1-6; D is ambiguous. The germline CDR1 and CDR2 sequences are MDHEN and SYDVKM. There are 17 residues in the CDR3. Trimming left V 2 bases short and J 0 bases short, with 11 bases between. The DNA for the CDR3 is TGTGCCAGCAGTTTACTGGCAGTCCGCTCCTATAATTCACCCCTCCACTTT. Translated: CASSLLAVRSYNSPLHF.

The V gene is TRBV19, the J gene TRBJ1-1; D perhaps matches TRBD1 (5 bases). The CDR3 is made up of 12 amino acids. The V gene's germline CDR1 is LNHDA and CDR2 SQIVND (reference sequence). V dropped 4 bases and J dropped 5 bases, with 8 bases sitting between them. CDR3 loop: CASSNGGTEAFF. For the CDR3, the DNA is TGTGCCAGTAGTAACGGGGGAACTGAAGCTTTCTTT.

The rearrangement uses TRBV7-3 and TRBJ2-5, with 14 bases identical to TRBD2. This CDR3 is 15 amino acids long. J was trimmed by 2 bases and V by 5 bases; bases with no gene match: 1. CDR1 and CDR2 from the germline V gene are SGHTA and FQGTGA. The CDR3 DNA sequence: TGTGCCAGCAGCCGGACTAGCGGGGGGCAAGAGACCCAGTACTTC. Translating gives CASSRTSGGQETQYF.

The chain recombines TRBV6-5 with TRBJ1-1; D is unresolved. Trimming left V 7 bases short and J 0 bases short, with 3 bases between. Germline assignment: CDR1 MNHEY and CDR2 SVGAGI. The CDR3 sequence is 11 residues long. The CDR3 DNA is TGTGCCAGCACCGTGAACACTGAAGCTTTCTTT. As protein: CASTVNTEAFF.

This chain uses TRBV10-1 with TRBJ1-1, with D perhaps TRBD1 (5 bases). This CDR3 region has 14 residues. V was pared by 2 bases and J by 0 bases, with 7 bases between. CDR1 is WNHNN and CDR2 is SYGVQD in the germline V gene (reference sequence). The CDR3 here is CASSEARVNTEAFF. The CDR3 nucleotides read TGCGCCAGCAGTGAGGCCAGGGTGAACACTGAAGCTTTCTTT.

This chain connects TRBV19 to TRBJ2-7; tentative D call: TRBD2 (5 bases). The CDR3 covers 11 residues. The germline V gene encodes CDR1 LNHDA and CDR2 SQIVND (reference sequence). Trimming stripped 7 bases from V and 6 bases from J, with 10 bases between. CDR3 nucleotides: TGTGCCAGTATCGGAGGAACCGAGCAGTACTTC. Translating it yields CASIGGTEQYF. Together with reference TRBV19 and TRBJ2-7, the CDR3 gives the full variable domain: DGGITQSPKYLFRKEGQNVTLSCEQNLNHDAMYWYRQDPGQGLRLIYYSQIVNDFQKGDIAEGYSVSREKKESFPLTVTSAQKNPTAFYLCASIGGTEQYFGPGTRLTVT.

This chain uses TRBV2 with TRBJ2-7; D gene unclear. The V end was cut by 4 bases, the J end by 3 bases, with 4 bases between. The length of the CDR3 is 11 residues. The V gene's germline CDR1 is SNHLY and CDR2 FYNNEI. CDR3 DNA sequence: TGTGCCAGCAGTGTAGTCTACGAGCAGTACTTC. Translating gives CASSVVYEQYF. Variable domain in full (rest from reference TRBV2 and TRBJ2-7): EPEVTQTPSHQVTQMGQEVILRCVPISNHLYFYWYRQILGQKVEFLVSFYNNEISEKSEIFDDQFSVERPDGSNFTLKIRSTKLEDSAMYFCASSVVYEQYFGPGTRLTVT.

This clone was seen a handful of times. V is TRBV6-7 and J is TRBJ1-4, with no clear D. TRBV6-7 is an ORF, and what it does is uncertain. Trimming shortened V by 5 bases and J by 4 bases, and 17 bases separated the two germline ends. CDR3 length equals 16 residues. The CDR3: CASSPLTDSINEKLFF. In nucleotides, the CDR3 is TGTGCCAGCAGTCCCCTTACCGACTCGATTAATGAAAAACTGTTTTTT.

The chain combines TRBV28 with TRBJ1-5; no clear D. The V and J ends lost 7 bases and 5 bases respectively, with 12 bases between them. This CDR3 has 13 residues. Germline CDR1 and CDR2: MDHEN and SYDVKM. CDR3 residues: CASTPRPYQPQHF. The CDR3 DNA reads TGTGCCAGCACCCCGAGGCCTTATCAGCCCCAGCATTTT.

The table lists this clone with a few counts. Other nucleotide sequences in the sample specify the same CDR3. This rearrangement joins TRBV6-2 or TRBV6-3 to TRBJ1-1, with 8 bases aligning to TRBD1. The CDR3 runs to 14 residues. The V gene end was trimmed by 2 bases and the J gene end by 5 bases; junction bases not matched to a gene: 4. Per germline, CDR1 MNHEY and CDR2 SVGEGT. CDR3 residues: CASSYTTGVTEAFF. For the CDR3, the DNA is TGTGCCAGCAGTTACACGACAGGGGTGACTGAAGCTTTCTTT.

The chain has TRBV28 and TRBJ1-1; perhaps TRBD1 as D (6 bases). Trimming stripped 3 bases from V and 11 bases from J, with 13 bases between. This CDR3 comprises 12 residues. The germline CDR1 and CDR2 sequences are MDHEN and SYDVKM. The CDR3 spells CASSFRRGGAFF. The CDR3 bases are TGTGCCAGCAGTTTCAGGAGGGGGGGGGCTTTCTTT.

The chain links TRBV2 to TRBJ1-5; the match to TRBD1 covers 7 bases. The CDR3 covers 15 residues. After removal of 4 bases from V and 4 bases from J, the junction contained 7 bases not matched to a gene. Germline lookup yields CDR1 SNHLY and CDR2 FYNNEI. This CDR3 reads CASSGAQGGNQPQHF. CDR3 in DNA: TGTGCCAGCAGTGGGGCCCAGGGGGGTAATCAGCCCCAGCATTTT.